The clone carrying this T cell receptor (beta chain) was counted at least ten times. Each CDR3 protein gets one entry after TCRdb re-called the 5' RACE reads with MiXCR. The sample records 65,000 to 90,000 distinct CDR3 sequences, around a tenth being singletons. This sample is drawn from a study of neurological immune-mediated disorders. CDR1 and CDR2 (germline): SGDLS, YYNGEE. V lost 0 bases and J lost 3; bases outside the gene matches: 0. The CDR3 runs to 14 residues. The TCR was taken from a man between 40 and 49 years old in good health. The V call is TRBV9, the J call TRBJ2-7; 10 positions agree with TRBD2. The sequenced sample was PBMCs. The DNA of the CDR3 is TGTGCCAGCAGCGTAGCTAGCGGGAGCTACGAGCAGTACTTC. The encoded protein is CASSVASGSYEQYF.